This T cell receptor (beta chain) was sequenced during a study of OX40 agonist ivuxolimab in advanced cancers. About the research overall: It was ivuxolimab, an agonistic anti-OX40 (CD134) antibody, that patients were treated with.

Assay: immunoSEQ multiplex PCR; the TCRdb copy retains only in-frame clones and omits some. Of tens of thousands of clones listed, about 92% are singletons. V was cut by 1 base and J by 5 bases, with 15 bases left in between. This CDR3 is 16 amino acids long. Germline V gives CDR1 MDHEN, CDR2 SYDVKM. This chain connects TRBV28 to TRBJ1-5, with D perhaps TRBD1 (5 bases). Sequences were derived from CD4+ or CD8+ T cells sorted from blood, sampled in a trial of the OX40 agonist ivuxolimab. The clonotype was recovered from an adult with an advanced solid tumor such as melanoma, head and neck, liver or kidney cancer. The chain's CDR3 is CASSLSGPNGDQPQHF. The CDR3 DNA is TGTGCCAGCAGTTTATCAGGGCCAAACGGGGATCAGCCCCAGCATTTT.